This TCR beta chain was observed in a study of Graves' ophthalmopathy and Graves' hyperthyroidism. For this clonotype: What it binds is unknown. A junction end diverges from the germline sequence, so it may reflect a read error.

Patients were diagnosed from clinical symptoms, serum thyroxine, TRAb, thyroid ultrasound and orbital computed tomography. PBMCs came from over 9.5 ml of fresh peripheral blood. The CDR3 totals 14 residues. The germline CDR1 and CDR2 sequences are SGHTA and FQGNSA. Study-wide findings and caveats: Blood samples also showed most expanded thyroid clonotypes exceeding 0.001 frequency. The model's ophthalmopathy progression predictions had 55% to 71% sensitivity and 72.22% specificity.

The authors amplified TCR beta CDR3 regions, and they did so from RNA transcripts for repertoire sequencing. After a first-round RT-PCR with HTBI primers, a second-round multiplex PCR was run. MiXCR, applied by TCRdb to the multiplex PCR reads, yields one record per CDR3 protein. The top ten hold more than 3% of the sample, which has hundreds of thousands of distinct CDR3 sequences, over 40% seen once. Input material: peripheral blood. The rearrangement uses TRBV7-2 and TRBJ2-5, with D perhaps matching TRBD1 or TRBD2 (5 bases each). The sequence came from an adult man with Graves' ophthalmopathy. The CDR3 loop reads CANSLGTVKETQYF. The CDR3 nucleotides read TGCGCCAACAGCCTAGGGACCGTCAAAGAGACCCAGTACTTC. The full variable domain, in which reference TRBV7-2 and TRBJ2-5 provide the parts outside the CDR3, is GAGVSQSPSNKVTEKGKDVELRCDPISGHTALYWYRQSLGQGLEFLIYFQGNSAPDKSGLPSDRFSAERTGGSVSTLTIQRTQQEDSAVYLCANSLGTVKETQYFGPGTRLLVL.